This T cell receptor (beta chain) was recorded in a study of human T cells and chemical hapten exposure (TCRdb year 2021). A note on the overall study: For sensitization, 2% DPC in acetone was applied to an approximately 2 cm by approximately 2 cm area of upper inner arm skin. Patient blood was sampled pre-sensitization (week 0) and at 2, 6 and about 24 weeks after DPC sensitization. Twenty-nine alopecia patients provided blood for TCR sequencing at one to four time points (pre-sensitization, 2, 6 and 24 weeks). The patient cohort, mostly female, included alopecia areata with under or over 50% scalp involvement, alopecia totalis and alopecia universalis. Patch testing was done on the upper back using Finn chambers containing 0.01% DPC, and results were scored after 6 days according to International Contact Dermatitis Research Group standards. Libraries were pooled for sequencing, and variation in per-sample TCR yields was attributed mainly to small differences in library volumes within the pool. Peripheral blood TCR repertoire changes were tracked in vivo in alopecia patients during primary and secondary sensitization to the hapten diphenylcyclopropenone (DPC). Patients additionally received weekly therapeutic DPC doses to the scalp throughout the approximately 22-week study period.

Remarks on this clonotype: No antigen is known for it. The record has no base qualities; no much larger clone is one base away.

Library construction relied on RACE. TCRdb records NextSeq 500 as the sequencer. During library preparation, unique molecular identifiers were attached to individual cDNA molecules so that TCRs could be counted in a quantitative, reproducible way. Both TCR alpha and TCR beta chains were sequenced from each blood RNA sample. As for the authors' bioinformatics: The median number of TCRs per sample was approximately 93,000, ranging from about 23,224 to 690,600. The Decombinator software suite was used to annotate V, J and CDR3 in the TCR reads. Every sample was subsampled to the same number of TCRs (28,000) for the PS versus PT1 abundance plots. Expanded TCRs were defined as absent before sensitization and observed at least eight times at the 2-week time point. TCRdb reprocessing: public reads trimmed at Q25 with fastp, clones called with MiXCR, in-frame beta chains kept. CDR3 protein duplicates are merged, each entry listing the most common genes and DNA. TCRdb assigned the V and J calls; the authors' analysis was not used. This sample comprises fewer than 150,000 distinct CDR3 sequences, approximately 10% of them detected only once. The ten biggest clones cover 1.1% to 1.5% of the sample.

Trimming at the junction amounts to 6 bases on V and 4 bases on J, and the germline ends lie 14 bases apart. Counted from cysteine to phenylalanine, this CDR3 has 14 amino acids. The DNA shown is the 42-base CDR3, in frame from base 1. CDR1 ENHRY and CDR2 SYGVKD are derived from the germline V gene. The investigation overall reported the following: After repeated subsampling, the strength of the expansion versus patch-test correlation and the threshold at which it became significant changed. Significantly more large CDR3 similarity clusters were formed by expanded TCRs than by pre-sensitization or healthy control sets, consistent with antigen-driven responses. The number of TCRs above 1 in 1000 frequency did not change with DPC sensitization; there was no evidence of global repertoire structure alterations. A positive correlation was found between the number of PT1 expanded TCRs and patch test score, with significance reached at thresholds 8, 16 and 32 but not 4. All patients had alopecia, a presumed autoimmune disease, so their immune response might differ from that of healthy individuals.

Explained via the paper, the time point label denotes: patch test 2, 6 weeks after DPC sensitization. The sample's treatment or condition label, decoded: therapeutic diphenylcyclopropenone sensitization with weekly scalp DPC. Blood at each patch-test visit was drawn before the patch test was applied. Eligible patients were aged 18 to 70, diagnosed with alopecia, deemed suitable for DPC therapy, and excluded if pregnant. Total RNA was extracted from unfractionated whole blood collected in Tempus Blood RNA tubes. Sequencing was performed on whole blood, taken in connection with sensitization to the hapten diphenylcyclopropenone (DPC). The sequence came from a woman aged 50 to 60 with alopecia areata. Some clones in this sample may be carry-over from other donors' samples. The rearrangement combines TRBV10-3 with TRBJ2-3; the D segment could be TRBD2, given 5 matching bases. This receptor has the CDR3 CAISQGREADTQYF. The DNA sequence reads TGTGCCATCAGCCAAGGACGGGAAGCAGATACGCAGTATTTT.